This section outlines one T cell receptor (beta chain) sequence together with its context. This sample is drawn from a study of blood T cell repertoires in COVID-19. Overall study context: Samples came from the United States, Italy and Spain, spanning acute and convalescent COVID-19. The analysed material was cDNA or gDNA that came from T cells, B-cell-depleted T cells, or PBMCs.

Per the original methods: Amplification from reference gene primers served as the basis for estimated nucleated cell counts. This table comes from immunoSEQ multiplex PCR, and its TCRdb copy is limited to in-frame clones, with some not included. The V and J calls and clone size come from that table; D and trimming were worked out from the DNA. In the table there are about 74,000 clones, about 90% of which are singletons. The germline CDR1 and CDR2 sequences are MNHEY and SVGAGI. J was trimmed by 1 base and V by 4 bases; bases with no gene match: 5. The CDR3 runs 16 residues. The rearrangement joins TRBV6-5 to TRBJ1-2, with 11 bases aligning to TRBD1. This TCR came from a woman aged 45-59 years in a cohort sampled during active COVID-19. The specimen was peripheral blood. This CDR3 is CASSLGQGDINYGYTF. In nucleotides, the CDR3 is TGTGCCAGCAGTTTGGGACAGGGGGATATTAACTATGGCTACACCTTC.